This TCR beta chain was found in a study of long-term antiretroviral therapy in people with HIV. A v3.0 immunoSEQ assay was performed at survey level. The repertoire was sequenced with immunoSEQ multiplex PCR; TCRdb's copy has only in-frame clones and lacks some. The sample lists a few thousand clones, 70% to 90% occurring once. Germline V lookup: CDR1 SGHDN, CDR2 FVKESK. With 6 bases clipped from V and 9 bases from J, the junction kept 16 bases outside the gene matches. The CDR3 runs 18 residues. The rearrangement uses TRBV14 and TRBJ1-6, with 11 bases fitting TRBD1. The sequence was obtained from a woman aged 45 to 65 with HIV. The sequenced sample was unsorted PBMCs, obtained 1.3 years after starting antiretroviral therapy. The CDR3 sequence: CASRRQSRDRGIFSPLHF. In DNA, the CDR3 is TGTGCCAGCAGACGGCAGTCCCGGGACAGGGGGATTTTTTCACCCCTCCACTTT.